This TCR beta chain was identified during a study of cytomegalovirus exposure and HLA in healthy donors. This PCR relied on a set of 60 Vbeta primers and 13 Jbeta primers. The protocol was immunoSEQ multiplex PCR, while the TCRdb copy is restricted to in-frame clones and leaves out a portion. The sample includes 110,000 to 150,000 clones, around 74% of them seen just once. Notes on this clone: Its antigen is undetermined.

The V gene end was trimmed by 1 base and the J gene end by 0 bases; junction bases not matched to a gene: 9. The CDR3 length is 20 residues. The germline gives CDR1 KGHSH, CDR2 LQKENI. Broader study findings: Analyses of presence and absence presupposed an approximately uniform sequencing depth across donors. Previously analyzed data showed that most TCR beta V segments were productive at a frequency of about 87% or about 30%.

The TCR was taken from a man aged 18 to 30 in good health and CMV-seropositive. The sequencing input was PBMCs. This chain uses TRBV18 with TRBJ2-1, with 13 bases matching TRBD2. The CDR3 sequence is CASSPLSLAGGPGSYNEQFF. For the CDR3, the DNA is TGTGCCAGCTCACCACTATCACTAGCGGGAGGGCCGGGCTCCTACAATGAGCAGTTCTTC.